What follows are 23 T cell receptor beta chains derived from one specimen sequenced in a study of long-term antiretroviral therapy in people with HIV. Assay version v3.0 of immunoSEQ was used, and it was run at survey level. Measured with immunoSEQ multiplex PCR; TCRdb has only the in-frame clones, and not every one. The sample consists of 33,000 or so clones, 97% of them appearing once. The source was unsorted PBMCs, collected 7.6 years after starting antiretroviral therapy. Receptors were obtained from a man aged 25 to 40 with HIV.

The V gene is TRBV9, the J gene TRBJ1-2; TRBD1 agrees at 9 bases. The CDR3 spans 17 residues. Germline V gene sequence: CDR1 SGDLS, CDR2 YYNGEE. V was pared by 3 bases and J by 2 bases, with 11 bases of the junction left unmatched. As DNA, the CDR3 is TGTGCCAGCAGCGGCCGGGACAGGGAAATCGCAAACTATGGCTACACCTTC. Encoded protein: CASSGRDREIANYGYTF. Full variable domain (outside the CDR3, taken from reference TRBV9 and TRBJ1-2): DSGVTQTPKHLITATGQRVTLRCSPRSGDLSVYWYQQSLDQGLQFLIQYYNGEERAKGNILERFSAQQFPDLHSELNLSSLELGDSALYFCASSGRDREIANYGYTFGSGTRLTVV.

The chain employs TRBV7-8 and TRBJ2-7; 10 bases match TRBD2. This CDR3 region has 16 residues. Germline lookup yields CDR1 SGHVS and CDR2 FQNEAQ. Losses at the gene ends were 5 bases for V and 7 bases for J; bases not matched to a gene: 14. The CDR3 reads CASSHSTSGLPGEQYF. The CDR3 DNA reads TGTGCCAGCAGCCACTCGACTAGCGGGTTGCCGGGGGAGCAGTACTTC. The full variable domain, in which reference TRBV7-8 and TRBJ2-7 provide the parts outside the CDR3, is GAGVSQSPRYKVAKRGQDVALRCDPISGHVSLFWYQQALGQGPEFLTYFQNEAQLDKSGLPSDRFFAERPEGSVSTLKIQRTQQEDSAVYLCASSHSTSGLPGEQYFGPGTRLTVT.

The chain recombines TRBV4-3 with TRBJ2-1, with a possible D match to TRBD2 (6 bases). Trimming took 0 bases from V and 0 from J, leaving 15 bases between them. Germline assignment: CDR1 LGHNA and CDR2 YSLEER. This CDR3 is 18 amino acids long. The CDR3 protein is CASSQEEELASSYNEQFF. CDR3 sequence (DNA): TGCGCCAGCAGCCAAGAAGAAGAGCTAGCGAGCTCCTACAATGAGCAGTTCTTC.

The CDR3 reads CAISESVGTGIRELFF. The CDR3 coding sequence is TGTGCCATCAGTGAGTCTGTAGGGACAGGGATCCGGGAGCTGTTTTTT. This sequence joins TRBV10-3 and TRBJ2-2, with 9 bases lining up with TRBD1. Germline CDR1 is ENHRY and CDR2 is SYGVKD. Trimming took 0 bases from V and 9 from J; bases not matched to a gene: 8. This CDR3 spans 16 amino acids.

This rearrangement joins TRBV7-2 to TRBJ2-5, with 11 bases matching TRBD2. CDR3 length: 16 amino acids. The junction had 5 bases not matched to a gene; V was cut back by 3 bases and J by 2 bases. Germline V lookup: CDR1 SGHTA, CDR2 FQGNSA. DNA for the CDR3: TGTGCCAGCAGCTTGGGTTCTAGCGGGAGGCAAGAGACCCAGTACTTC. Protein product: CASSLGSSGRQETQYF.

A remark on this clone: In the same sample, other DNA sequences code for this CDR3. The chain carries TRBV5-1 and TRBJ1-3; D is ambiguous. The V gene's germline CDR1 is SGHRS and CDR2 YFSETQ. The CDR3 is 14 residues long. V lost 0 bases and J 4 bases, leaving 8 bases between the germline ends. The CDR3 DNA sequence: TGCGCCAGCAGCTTGGCGGGGTCCGGAAACACCATATATTTT. Translation gives CASSLAGSGNTIYF.

The chain is built from TRBV5-8 and TRBJ2-7; 10 positions agree with TRBD2. The CDR3 consists of 18 residues. Germline CDR1 and CDR2: SGHTS and YDEGEE. J lost 0 bases, V lost 1 base, and 10 bases had no gene match. The CDR3 protein is CASSLIIGLAESSYEQYF. CDR3 bases: TGTGCCAGCAGCTTGATTATCGGACTAGCGGAGAGCTCCTACGAGCAGTACTTC.

The chain carries TRBV9 and TRBJ1-2, with 7 nucleotides matching TRBD1. V lost 0 bases, J lost 4 bases, and 3 bases stayed unmatched. Germline lookup yields CDR1 SGDLS and CDR2 YYNGEE. The CDR3 consists of 14 residues. Here the CDR3 DNA reads TGTGCCAGCAGCGTAGCAGGGGGGATCTATGGCTACACCTTC. Encoded protein: CASSVAGGIYGYTF.

The V and J genes are TRBV9 and TRBJ2-7; no clear D. This CDR3 region has 14 residues. V lost 4 bases and J 6 bases, leaving 17 bases between the germline ends. CDR1 is SGDLS, CDR2 YYNGEE, per germline. The CDR3: CASSTSDGRGEQYF. CDR3 sequence (DNA): TGTGCCAGCAGCACTTCGGACGGGCGCGGCGAGCAGTACTTC.

V usage is TRBV19 and J usage is TRBJ2-2; D is perhaps TRBD1 (5 bases). Germline CDR1 and CDR2: LNHDA and SQIVND (reference sequence). The germline V and J ends were trimmed by 3 bases and 7 bases, with 9 bases remaining between them. The CDR3 sequence is 13 residues long. CDR3 sequence (DNA): TGTGCCAGTAGTATCAGGGCTGACGGGGAGCTGTTTTTT. This gives the protein CASSIRADGELFF.

The rearrangement joins TRBV27 to TRBJ1-4; D perhaps matches TRBD1 (5 bases). The CDR3 runs to 15 residues. The germline V gene encodes CDR1 MNHEY and CDR2 SMNVEV (reference sequence). The V and J ends lost 0 bases and 8 bases respectively, with 13 bases between them. This chain's CDR3 is CASSLSGLLGEKLFF. The CDR3 DNA sequence: TGTGCCAGCAGTTTATCGGGACTACTAGGGGAAAAACTGTTTTTT.

The chain recombines TRBV7-6 with TRBJ2-6, with a possible D match to TRBD1 (5 bases). The CDR3 is 17 amino acids. V lost 5 bases and J 4 bases, leaving 18 bases between the germline ends. Germline CDR1 reads SGHVS; CDR2 reads FNYEAQ. CDR3 region: CASSRRPSGAGANVLTF. The CDR3 DNA sequence: TGTGCCAGCAGCAGACGACCCTCTGGGGCCGGGGCCAACGTCCTGACTTTC.

The table lists this clone with a count of one. The J gene is TRBJ2-3, the V gene TRBV7-9; D is perhaps TRBD1 (5 bases). Trimming shortened V by 8 bases and J by 6 bases, and 12 bases separated the two germline ends. Germline lookup yields CDR1 SEHNR and CDR2 FQNEAQ (reference sequence). CDR3 length: 12 residues. CDR3 in DNA: TGTGCCAGCCGGATCTCAGGGGATACGCAGTATTTT. The encoded protein is CASRISGDTQYF. The variable domain in full, completed from reference TRBV7-9 and TRBJ2-3, reads DTGVSQNPRHKITKRGQNVTFRCDPISEHNRLYWYRQTLGQGPEFLTYFQNEAQLEKSRLLSDRFSAERPKGSFSTLEIQRTEQGDSAMYLCASRISGDTQYFGPGTRLTVL.

CDR3 bases: TGCGCCAGCAGCCTGACCGGCGACGATCAGCCCCAGCATTTT. Translated: CASSLTGDDQPQHF. The V and J genes are TRBV5-1 and TRBJ1-5; D not resolved. V was clipped by 4 bases and J by 5 bases, with 13 bases between them. Germline loops: CDR1 SGHRS, CDR2 YFSETQ. The CDR3 contains 14 residues.

The rearrangement joins TRBV6-1 to TRBJ1-5; no firm D call. The CDR3 runs 14 residues. The V end lost 8 bases, the J end lost 7 bases, and 18 bases lay between the germline ends. CDR1 is MNHNS and CDR2 is SASEGT in the germline V gene. The CDR3 DNA reads as TGTGCCAGCTCCGGAGGGTCGGGGAACCAGCCCCAGCATTTT. Translating it yields CASSGGSGNQPQHF.

The chain uses TRBV4-3 and TRBJ2-5; a possible D gene is TRBD2 (6 bases). CDR3 length: 14 amino acids. Trimming removed 5 bases at V and 2 bases at J, with 12 bases between. Germline CDR1 reads LGHNA; CDR2 reads YSLEER. The CDR3 is CASSGGRGQETQYF. CDR3 coding DNA: TGCGCCAGCAGCGGAGGGCGGGGTCAAGAGACCCAGTACTTC.

CDR3 sequence reads: CASSSTGTSDTQYF. The CDR3 DNA is TGTGCCAGCAGCTCCACCGGGACTTCAGATACGCAGTATTTT. This chain uses TRBV7-3 with TRBJ2-3; perhaps TRBD2 as D (6 bases). Germline V gene lookup returns CDR1 SGHTA and CDR2 FQGTGA. Trimming removed 4 bases at V and 4 bases at J, with 12 bases between. This CDR3 has 14 amino acids.

CDR3 amino acids: CASSYPTWGYTF. In nucleotides, the CDR3 is TGTGCCAGCAGCTACCCGACGTGGGGCTACACCTTC. The chain joins TRBV11-2 to TRBJ1-2; D is undetermined. This CDR3 contains 12 residues. Germline CDR1 SGHAT, CDR2 FQNNGV. Trimming removed 4 bases at V and 8 bases at J, with 11 bases between.

The gene calls are TRBV5-5 and TRBJ1-1; no clear D gene. Looked up from germline, CDR1 is SGHKS and CDR2 is YYEKEE (reference sequence). Trimming removed 6 bases from V and 1 base from J, with 19 bases in between. CDR3 length: 16 residues. The CDR3 reads CASIEVMWSRNTEAFF. The CDR3 nucleotides read TGTGCCAGCATCGAGGTAATGTGGTCCCGGAACACTGAAGCTTTCTTT.

The chain has TRBV7-3 and TRBJ2-3, with D hard to call. V was shortened by 5 bases and J by 4 bases, with 10 bases between the two germline ends. This CDR3 spans 13 amino acids. Germline loops: CDR1 SGHTA, CDR2 FQGTGA. CDR3 region: CASSPIVADTQYF. For the CDR3, the DNA is TGTGCCAGCAGCCCTATAGTGGCAGATACGCAGTATTTT.

The chain combines TRBV5-1 with TRBJ1-4; D possibly corresponds to TRBD1 (5 bases). Per germline, CDR1 SGHRS and CDR2 YFSETQ. The length of the CDR3 is 14 residues. V lost 0 bases, J lost 9 bases, and 12 bases lay in between. This chain's CDR3 is CASSLDRRGQKLFF. The CDR3, as DNA: TGCGCCAGCAGCTTGGACAGGAGAGGGCAAAAACTGTTTTTT.

This clone was seen just once. The gene calls are TRBV6-5 and TRBJ1-1; 7 bases are shared with TRBD1. This CDR3 has 13 amino acids. Trimming removed 2 bases from V and 5 bases from J; junction bases left unmatched: 2. In germline, CDR1 is MNHEY, CDR2 SVGAGI. The CDR3 reads CASSYRGRTEAFF. CDR3 DNA: TGTGCCAGCAGTTACAGGGGGCGGACTGAAGCTTTCTTT.

J is TRBJ1-1 and V is TRBV7-3; D unclear. V was cut by 2 bases and J by 7 bases, with 8 bases left in between. Germline CDR1 and CDR2: SGHTA and FQGTGA. CDR3 length equals 12 residues. The CDR3 region is CASSLREIEAFF. Written as DNA, the CDR3 is TGTGCCAGCAGCTTACGGGAGATTGAAGCTTTCTTT.